This T cell receptor (beta chain) was sequenced during a study of response to subunit inactivated influenza vaccine. Study findings and constraints: It was suggested by the authors that few new T cells are recruited by each seasonal influenza vaccination.

The V gene's germline CDR1 is LGHDT and CDR2 YNNKEL (reference sequence). The V end lost 1 base, the J end lost 5 bases, and 11 bases lay between the germline ends. The CDR3 consists of 14 residues. A word on this clonotype: What it binds is unknown.

TCRdb itself ran the RT-PCR reads through MiXCR, one entry per CDR3 protein. The sample lists about 500,000 distinct CDR3 sequences; about 15% were seen once. The source is a man aged 50 to 69 who received an inactivated influenza vaccine. This chain links TRBV3-1 with TRBJ1-1; D possibly corresponds to TRBD1 (6 bases). Source: CD4+ T cells sorted from PBMCs, taken less than 25 months after vaccination. The CDR3 reads CASSQVRGLTEAFF. The CDR3 region has the DNA TGTGCCAGCAGCCAAGTCCGGGGGCTGACTGAAGCTTTCTTT.